These T cell receptor beta chains were read from a single sample in a study of cytomegalovirus exposure and HLA in healthy donors. Some clones are missing from TCRdb's copy, which holds only in-frame ones; the method was immunoSEQ multiplex PCR. The sample has under 200,000 clones; around 68% are singletons. Sequencing was done on a sample of PBMCs. Receptor source: a woman between 40 and 55 years old in good health and CMV-seropositive. Both conserved end residues are part of each CDR3. The D gene is left open where the match is weak. A clone size is listed for some rows: how often the clone was seen (once, few, many), or a class if it is expanded.

V: TRBV6-5
size: .
J: TRBJ2-5
D: TRBD1
DNA: TGTGCCAGCAGTTTTCAGGGGGAAGAGACCCAGTACTTC
CDR3: CASSFQGEETQYF

V: TRBV7-2
size: .
J: TRBJ2-7
D: TRBD2
DNA: TGTGCCAGCAGCCCCCACCGGGACTACCCGAACGAGCAGTACTTC
CDR3: CASSPHRDYPNEQYF

V: TRBV19
size: .
J: TRBJ2-7
D: TRBD1
DNA: TGTGCCAGTAGTATTAGGGACAGTTCCTACGAGCAGTACTTC
CDR3: CASSIRDSSYEQYF

V: TRBV29-1
size: .
J: TRBJ1-2
D: TRBD1
DNA: TGCAGTGATACAGGGGGGTTCACCTTC
CDR3: CSDTGGFTF

V: TRBV10-3
size: .
J: TRBJ1-3
D: .
DNA: TGTGCCATCAGTGATAAGGTGCGGGGAAACACCATATATTTT
CDR3: CAISDKVRGNTIYF

V: TRBV6-1
size: .
J: TRBJ2-3
D: .
DNA: TGTGCCAGCAGTCCTAGGACACCAACAGATACGCAGTATTTT
CDR3: CASSPRTPTDTQYF

V: TRBV7-2
size: few
J: TRBJ2-3
D: .
DNA: TGTGCCAGCAGCTTAGTAACAGCTAGCACAGATACGCAGTATTTT
CDR3: CASSLVTASTDTQYF

V: TRBV19
size: .
J: TRBJ1-2
D: .
DNA: TGTGCCAGTATCCCCGGGACTGGCTATGGCTACACCTTC
CDR3: CASIPGTGYGYTF

V: TRBV4-1
size: .
J: TRBJ1-2
D: TRBD1
DNA: TGCGCCAGCAGCCGGGAGGGACAGGGGGTAGGAGGCTATGGCTACACCTTC
CDR3: CASSREGQGVGGYGYTF

V: TRBV4-3
size: once
J: TRBJ1-2
D: .
DNA: TGCGCCAGCAGCCCCCGTGGAGCCGCCAGGGTCGCGGGGGGCTACACCTTC
CDR3: CASSPRGAARVAGGYTF

V: TRBV4-2
size: .
J: TRBJ2-2
D: .
DNA: TGTGCCAGCAGCCAAGTAACGAACACCGGGGAGCTGTTTTTT
CDR3: CASSQVTNTGELFF

V: TRBV28
size: few
J: TRBJ1-5
D: .
DNA: TGTGCCAGCAGTACCCAGGGACTTGGGTCCAATCAGCCCCAGCATTTT
CDR3: CASSTQGLGSNQPQHF

V: TRBV4-3
size: .
J: TRBJ2-7
D: TRBD1
DNA: TGCGCCAGCAGCCGCAGACAGGGGGTCATCGAGCAGTACTTC
CDR3: CASSRRQGVIEQYF

V: TRBV25-1
size: .
J: TRBJ2-6
D: .
DNA: TGTGCCAGCAGTGGTTCCACGGTTCATTCTGGGGCCAACGTCCTGACTTTC
CDR3: CASSGSTVHSGANVLTF

V: TRBV5-8
size: .
J: TRBJ2-1
D: TRBD2
DNA: TGTGCCAGCAGCTTGGGTAGCGGGGGCTCCTACAATGAGCAGTTCTTC
CDR3: CASSLGSGGSYNEQFF

V: TRBV11-1
size: .
J: TRBJ1-1
D: .
DNA: TGTGCCAGCAGCTTTACAGGAACTGAAGCTTTCTTT
CDR3: CASSFTGTEAFF

V: TRBV7-2
size: .
J: TRBJ1-2
D: TRBD1
DNA: TGTGCCAGCAGCTCCCGACAGGGGGACGGCTACACCTTC
CDR3: CASSSRQGDGYTF

V: TRBV11-3
size: .
J: TRBJ2-3
D: .
DNA: TGTGCCAGCAGCCTTTTAGGAGTTACAGATACGCAGTATTTT
CDR3: CASSLLGVTDTQYF

V: TRBV19
size: .
J: TRBJ2-2
D: TRBD1
DNA: TGTGCCAGTAGGCAACAGGGGGACACCGGGGAGCTGTTTTTT
CDR3: CASRQQGDTGELFF

V: TRBV6-6
size: few
J: TRBJ1-1
D: TRBD1
DNA: TGTGCCAGCAGTTACCCCGACAGGGGGGACACTGAAGCTTTCTTT
CDR3: CASSYPDRGDTEAFF

V: TRBV7-6
size: .
J: TRBJ1-6
D: TRBD1
DNA: TGTGCCAGCAGCTTAGAGACAGGGGTAGGCTCACCCCTCCACTTT
CDR3: CASSLETGVGSPLHF

V: TRBV19
size: few
J: TRBJ1-5
D: .
DNA: TGTGCCAGTAGTATAGCCCCCAGAGGATCGAGCAATCAGCCCCAGAATTTT
CDR3: CASSIAPRGSSNQPQNF

V: TRBV14
size: .
J: TRBJ2-7
D: .
DNA: TGTGCCAGCAGCCGATACCGGGACAATGCCTACGAGCAGTACTTC
CDR3: CASSRYRDNAYEQYF

V: TRBV29-1
size: once
J: TRBJ2-7
D: TRBD2
DNA: TGCAGCGTGGGCCCGACTAGCGGGAGTTACGAGCAGTACTTC
CDR3: CSVGPTSGSYEQYF

V: TRBV7-9
size: .
J: TRBJ1-3
D: .
DNA: TGTGCCAGCAGCGTATCTGGAGACACCATATATTTT
CDR3: CASSVSGDTIYF

V: TRBV4-2
size: .
J: TRBJ2-5
D: TRBD1
DNA: TGTGCCAGCAGCCAAGTACTCGAAGGGGGCCGGGATGAGACCCAGTACTTC
CDR3: CASSQVLEGGRDETQYF